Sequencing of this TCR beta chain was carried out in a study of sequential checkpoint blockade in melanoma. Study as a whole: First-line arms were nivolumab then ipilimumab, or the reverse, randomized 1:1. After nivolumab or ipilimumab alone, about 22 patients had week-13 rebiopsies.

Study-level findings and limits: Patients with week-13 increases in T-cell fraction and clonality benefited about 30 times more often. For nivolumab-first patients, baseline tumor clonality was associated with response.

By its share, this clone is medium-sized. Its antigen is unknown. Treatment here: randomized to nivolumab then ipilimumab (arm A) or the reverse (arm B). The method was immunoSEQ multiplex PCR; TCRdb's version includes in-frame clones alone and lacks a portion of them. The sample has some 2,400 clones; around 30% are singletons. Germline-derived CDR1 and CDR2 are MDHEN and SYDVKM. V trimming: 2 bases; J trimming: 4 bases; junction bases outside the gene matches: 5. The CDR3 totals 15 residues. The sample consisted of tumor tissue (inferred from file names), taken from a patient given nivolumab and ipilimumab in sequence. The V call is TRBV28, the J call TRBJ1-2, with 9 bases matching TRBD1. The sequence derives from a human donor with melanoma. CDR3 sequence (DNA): TGTGCCAGCAGTTTACAGGACAGGGGCCTCTATGGCTACACCTTC. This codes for CASSLQDRGLYGYTF.